This T cell receptor (beta chain) came from a study of beta chain features in type 1 diabetes. Findings of the study overall: Type 1 diabetes patients had moderately but significantly shorter TCRB CDR3s in all four CD4+ subsets.

Since all of the isolated RNA was reverse transcribed, expressed TCRB transcripts were what got sequenced. Assay: immunoSEQ multiplex PCR; the TCRdb copy retains only in-frame clones and omits some. In the table there are about 360,000 clones, 10% to 15% of which are singletons. Comment on this clone: What it binds is unknown.

The source of this sequence is a woman younger than 35 with type 1 diabetes. The sample comprised naive CD4+ T cells from blood.

The CDR3 here is CAGNYRGREQYF. CDR3 sequence (DNA): TGTGCCGGAAATTACAGGGGGCGCGAGCAGTACTTC. The chain joins TRBV30 to TRBJ2-7; 9 bases align to TRBD1. The CDR3 covers 12 residues. Germline V gene data show CDR1 as GTSNPN and CDR2 as SVGIG (reference sequence). V shed 8 bases, J shed 6 bases, and the junction held 8 bases outside the gene matches.